The 31 T cell receptor beta chains below were found in one sample sequenced in a study of blood T cell repertoires in COVID-19. Sequencing used immunoSEQ multiplex PCR; TCRdb keeps in-frame clones, though not all of them. The top ten clones hold roughly 1% of a sample with about 62,000 clones, roughly 86% of them seen once. Sequencing input: peripheral blood. These receptors all come from a man between 65 and 79 years old with acute or convalescent COVID-19.

The gene calls are TRBV15 and TRBJ2-1, with 7 nucleotides matching TRBD1. Germline V CDR1 and CDR2: LNHNV, YYDKDF (reference sequence). The V and J ends lost 3 bases and 7 bases, in that order; junction bases with no gene match: 6. The CDR3 has 14 residues. CDR3 sequence: CATSRPDRANEQFF. CDR3 DNA sequence: TGTGCCACCAGCAGGCCCGACAGGGCGAATGAGCAGTTCTTC.

The chain couples TRBV5-1 to TRBJ1-1; D gene ambiguous. Trimming stripped 0 bases from V and 2 bases from J, with 8 bases between. The V gene's germline CDR1 is SGHRS and CDR2 YFSETQ. The CDR3 sequence is 14 residues long. In DNA form, the CDR3 reads TGCGCCAGCAGCTTGGACAACGTAAACACTGAAGCTTTCTTT. This translates into CASSLDNVNTEAFF. Full variable domain (remainder filled in from reference TRBV5-1 and TRBJ1-1): KAGVTQTPRYLIKTRGQQVTLSCSPISGHRSVSWYQQTPGQGLQFLFEYFSETQRNKGNFPGRFSGRQFSNSRSEMNVSTLELGDSALYLCASSLDNVNTEAFFGQGTRLTVV.

This clone was counted only a few times. V and J are TRBV28 and TRBJ2-3; TRBD2 agrees at 12 bases. Germline V gives CDR1 MDHEN, CDR2 SYDVKM. The length of the CDR3 is 17 residues. The J segment lost 3 bases and the V segment lost 3 bases, leaving 7 bases of the junction unmatched. CDR3 DNA: TGTGCCAGCAGTTTCGGTCTAGCGGGAGGGGCAACAGATACGCAGTATTTT. Amino acids: CASSFGLAGGATDTQYF.

This clone was seen a few times. This chain links TRBV29-1 with TRBJ2-2; D may be TRBD2 (5 bases). Trimming removed 7 bases from V and 1 base from J, with 13 bases in between. Germline V gene sequence: CDR1 SQVTM, CDR2 ANQGSEA. The CDR3 has 14 residues. The CDR3 reads CSAAPGVNTGELFF. The DNA for the CDR3 is TGCAGCGCCGCTCCCGGGGTGAACACCGGGGAGCTGTTTTTT.

The CDR3 loop is CASSQLAGGPSTDTQYF. The CDR3 bases are TGTGCCAGCAGTCAACTAGCGGGGGGGCCGAGCACAGATACGCAGTATTTT. V and J are TRBV6-4 and TRBJ2-3, with 13 bases matching TRBD2. The CDR3 spans 17 residues. The ends lost 5 bases at V and 0 bases at J; junction bases unmatched: 5. Germline CDR1 MRHNA, CDR2 SNTAGT.

The chain recombines TRBV5-6 with TRBJ1-5; 9 bases line up with TRBD1. Trimming removed 3 bases from V and 7 bases from J; junction bases left unmatched: 11. The germline CDR1 and CDR2 sequences are SGHDT and YYEEEE. This CDR3 is 16 amino acids long. Here the CDR3 DNA reads TGTGCCAGCAGCTATTTCCGGGACAGGGTTTGGCAGCCCCAGCATTTT. Translated, it gives CASSYFRDRVWQPQHF.

CDR3 nucleotide sequence: TGCGCCAGCAGCATTCCGGGGGACGAGCAGTACTTC. This gives the protein CASSIPGDEQYF. This chain joins TRBV5-1 and TRBJ2-7; D is possibly TRBD2 (6 bases). Trimming shortened V by 4 bases and J by 5 bases, and 10 bases separated the two germline ends. The CDR3 consists of 12 residues. In germline, CDR1 is SGHRS, CDR2 YFSETQ. Full variable domain (outside the CDR3, taken from reference TRBV5-1 and TRBJ2-7): KAGVTQTPRYLIKTRGQQVTLSCSPISGHRSVSWYQQTPGQGLQFLFEYFSETQRNKGNFPGRFSGRQFSNSRSEMNVSTLELGDSALYLCASSIPGDEQYFGPGTRLTVT.

The CDR3 DNA reads as TGTGCCACCAGCAGAGACTTTAGAGACTATGGCTACACCTTC. This encodes CATSRDFRDYGYTF. V usage is TRBV15 and J usage is TRBJ1-2; D uncertain. The CDR3 extends over 14 amino acids. The V end lost 0 bases, the J end lost 3 bases, and 8 bases lay between the germline ends. CDR1 is LNHNV, CDR2 YYDKDF, per germline (reference sequence).

CDR3 nucleotide sequence: TGTGCCAGCAGGCAATCGGGTAACTATGGCTACACCTTC. It translates to CASRQSGNYGYTF. The genes are TRBV27 and TRBJ1-2; no clear D. The CDR3 runs to 13 residues. The germline V and J ends were trimmed by 6 bases and 1 base, with 9 bases remaining between them. Germline lookup yields CDR1 MNHEY and CDR2 SMNVEV (reference sequence).

The CDR3 loop reads CASSLVTWVEPGGRLSYNEQFF. For the CDR3, the DNA is TGCGCCAGCAGCTTAGTCACGTGGGTCGAGCCGGGTGGGAGACTCTCCTACAATGAGCAGTTCTTC. The chain is built from TRBV5-1 and TRBJ2-1; D may be TRBD2 (5 bases). The germline V gene encodes CDR1 SGHRS and CDR2 YFSETQ. This CDR3 contains 22 residues. V was trimmed by 2 bases and J by 0 bases, leaving 30 bases between them.

The V gene is TRBV30, the J gene TRBJ1-6; the D gene is possibly TRBD1 (6 bases). Trimming left V 3 bases short and J 0 bases short, with 18 bases between. The CDR3 consists of 18 residues. The germline V gene encodes CDR1 GTSNPN and CDR2 SVGIG (reference sequence). CDR3 sequence reads: CAWRPNLGALSYNSPLHF. DNA of the CDR3: TGTGCCTGGAGACCTAACTTGGGGGCCCTCTCCTATAATTCACCCCTCCACTTT.

This sequence joins TRBV10-3 and TRBJ2-2; 8 positions agree with TRBD2. The CDR3 covers 15 residues. CDR1 ENHRY and CDR2 SYGVKD come from the germline V gene. Unmatched junction bases numbered 6, after V lost 4 bases and J lost 5 bases. The DNA of the CDR3 is TGTGCCATCAGTGCGTCTAGCGGGCATACCGGGGAGCTGTTTTTT. Protein: CAISASSGHTGELFF.

The chain employs TRBV6-5 and TRBJ2-5; D perhaps matches TRBD1 (6 bases). The germline gives CDR1 MNHEY, CDR2 SVGAGI. Trimming stripped 8 bases from V and 5 bases from J, with 15 bases between. The CDR3 contains 13 residues. The CDR3 region has the DNA TGTGCCAGCGCTACAGGGAATGAGGAGACCCAGTACTTC. Translating it yields CASATGNEETQYF.

The genes are TRBV14 and TRBJ2-1; D perhaps matches TRBD2 (5 bases). V was cut by 3 bases and J by 4 bases, with 10 bases left in between. CDR1 SGHDN and CDR2 FVKESK come from the germline V gene. CDR3 length: 14 amino acids. The CDR3 nucleotides read TGTGCCAGCAGCCAGCTTACGGGGTACAATGAGCAGTTCTTC. Translation gives CASSQLTGYNEQFF.

The CDR3 loop reads CASSRSGGEPYEQYF. CDR3 in DNA: TGCGCCAGCAGCCGATCAGGGGGCGAGCCCTACGAGCAGTACTTC. The genes are TRBV4-1 and TRBJ2-7; TRBD1 aligns across 8 bases. Trimming removed 4 bases from V and 2 bases from J; junction bases left unmatched: 7. This CDR3 has 15 residues. Germline values: CDR1 MGHRA, CDR2 YSYEKL.

This clone was counted once. This chain joins TRBV13 and TRBJ2-1; weak D call: TRBD1 (5 bases). The CDR3 length is 13 residues. V was shortened by 8 bases and J by 5 bases, with 13 bases between the two germline ends. In germline, CDR1 is PRHDT, CDR2 FYEKMQ (reference sequence). In DNA, the CDR3 is TGTGCCAGCGGCAAAGACAGAAACAATGAGCAGTTCTTC. As protein: CASGKDRNNEQFF. The entire variable domain, with the rest obtained from reference TRBV13 and TRBJ2-1, is as follows: AAGVIQSPRHLIKEKRETATLKCYPIPRHDTVYWYQQGPGQDPQFLISFYEKMQSDKGSIPDRFSAQQFSDYHSELNMSSLELGDSALYFCASGKDRNNEQFFGPGTRLTVL.

This clone appeared once. This rearrangement joins TRBV5-4 to TRBJ2-5, with TRBD2 matching over 11 bases. Trimming removed 6 bases from V and 5 bases from J; junction bases left unmatched: 15. The CDR3 is made up of 17 amino acids. Germline CDR1 is SGHNT and CDR2 is YYREEE (reference sequence). CDR3 protein: CASTTSGGRRGGETQYF. CDR3 nucleotide sequence: TGTGCCAGCACCACTAGCGGGGGCCGAAGAGGAGGGGAGACCCAGTACTTC.

The chain is built from TRBV6-5 and TRBJ1-5; D not resolved. CDR1 is MNHEY, CDR2 SVGAGI, per germline. This CDR3 is 13 amino acids long. V was pared by 7 bases and J by 5 bases, with 12 bases between. CDR3 sequence reads: CASMSRRYQPQHF. In DNA, the CDR3 is TGTGCCAGCATGAGCCGGCGGTATCAGCCCCAGCATTTT.

The rearrangement links TRBV2 to TRBJ2-4; D ambiguous. The length of the CDR3 is 12 residues. Germline V gene sequence: CDR1 SNHLY, CDR2 FYNNEI. Trimming cost V 8 bases and J 6 bases, with 11 bases left between them. CDR3 sequence (DNA): TGTGCCAGCCAGCGCTCCGGAAACATTCAGTACTTC. Translation: CASQRSGNIQYF.

This clone was seen once. The chain carries TRBV9 and TRBJ2-7; D gene uncertain. Trimming took off 4 bases at V and 5 bases at J, with 22 bases between the two ends. The CDR3 extends over 16 amino acids. The germline CDR1 and CDR2 sequences are SGDLS and YYNGEE. This chain's CDR3 is CASSQYGPYAVDEQYF. The CDR3 DNA follows: TGTGCCAGCAGCCAATATGGGCCCTATGCCGTCGACGAGCAGTACTTC.

V gene TRBV19 combines with J gene TRBJ1-2, with TRBD1 identical over 8 bases. Germline CDR1 reads LNHDA; CDR2 reads SQIVND (reference sequence). Trimming cost V 6 bases and J 6 bases; bases outside gene matches: 3. The CDR3 has 12 residues. CDR3 protein: CASRDRDNGYTF. The CDR3 DNA is TGTGCCAGTAGGGACAGGGATAATGGCTACACCTTC.

V gene TRBV6-5 combines with J gene TRBJ1-5; D gene uncertain. This CDR3 region has 15 residues. V was trimmed by 6 bases and J by 6 bases, leaving 18 bases between them. Germline-derived CDR1 and CDR2 are MNHEY and SVGAGI. The CDR3: CASRETLLNRQPQHF. Here the CDR3 DNA reads TGTGCCAGCAGGGAGACCCTCCTAAACCGTCAGCCCCAGCATTTT.

The chain carries TRBV19 and TRBJ1-5; 7 nucleotides line up with TRBD1. The J segment lost 1 base and the V segment lost 0 bases, leaving 3 bases of the junction unmatched. The germline V gene encodes CDR1 LNHDA and CDR2 SQIVND (reference sequence). This CDR3 spans 16 amino acids. The CDR3 reads CASSIEADRSNQPQHF. The CDR3 region has the DNA TGTGCCAGTAGTATAGAAGCGGACAGGAGCAATCAGCCCCAGCATTTT.

V usage is TRBV4-1 and J usage is TRBJ1-1; a weak D match, TRBD1 (6 bases). This CDR3 spans 16 amino acids. The V end was cut by 2 bases, the J end by 6 bases, with 19 bases between. Per germline, CDR1 MGHRA and CDR2 YSYEKL. This CDR3 reads CASSQPMRAGGAEAFF. The DNA of the CDR3 is TGCGCCAGCAGCCAACCCATGCGGGCGGGGGGCGCTGAAGCTTTCTTT.

The chain links TRBV20-1 to TRBJ1-2; 11 positions match TRBD1. The CDR3 has 14 amino acids. CDR1 DFQATT and CDR2 SNEGSKA come from the germline V gene (reference sequence). V was pared by 3 bases and J by 6 bases, with 6 bases of the junction left unmatched. CDR3 loop: CSASGDRGNHGYTF. The CDR3 region has the DNA TGCAGTGCTAGTGGGGACAGGGGGAACCATGGCTACACCTTC.

This chain joins TRBV11-2 and TRBJ1-5; the D gene is possibly TRBD1 (6 bases). CDR3 length equals 15 residues. Germline assignment: CDR1 SGHAT and CDR2 FQNNGV. V lost 5 bases, J lost 4 bases, and 15 bases lay in between. The CDR3 reads CASSTTTGPNQPQHF. CDR3 nucleotide sequence: TGTGCCAGCAGCACCACAACAGGGCCAAATCAGCCCCAGCATTTT. Based on the CDR3 plus reference TRBV11-2 and TRBJ1-5, the full variable domain is EAGVAQSPRYKIIEKRQSVAFWCNPISGHATLYWYQQILGQGPKLLIQFQNNGVVDDSQLPKDRFSAERLKGVDSTLKIQPAKLEDSAVYLCASSTTTGPNQPQHFGDGTRLSIL.

The V and J genes are TRBV2 and TRBJ2-7; 8 bases are shared with TRBD2. Germline CDR1 SNHLY, CDR2 FYNNEI. This CDR3 is 16 amino acids long. Losses at the gene ends were 5 bases for V and 2 bases for J; bases not matched to a gene: 11. CDR3 DNA sequence: TGTGCCAGCAGTACCCCAGCTAGCGGGTTTACCTACGAGCAGTACTTC. This gives the protein CASSTPASGFTYEQYF.

The rearrangement uses TRBV11-2 and TRBJ2-7; the D gene is possibly TRBD1 (5 bases). The CDR3 spans 14 residues. The V gene's germline CDR1 is SGHAT and CDR2 FQNNGV. Trimming took off 2 bases at V and 5 bases at J, with 13 bases between the two ends. The CDR3 coding sequence is TGTGCCAGCAGCTTAAGTACCCAGGGCAACGAGCAGTACTTC. Translated: CASSLSTQGNEQYF.

This clone was detected only once. The chain is built from TRBV12-3 or TRBV12-4 and TRBJ1-2, with a possible D match to TRBD1 (6 bases). The CDR3 runs to 11 residues. V shed 5 bases and J shed 5 bases, with 6 bases lying between them. The CDR3 DNA follows: TGTGCCAGCAGTGGACAGTATGGCTACACCTTC. Encoded protein: CASSGQYGYTF.

J is TRBJ2-5 and V is TRBV29-1; D perhaps matches TRBD2 (6 bases). Trimming removed 4 bases at V and 5 bases at J, with 14 bases between. CDR3 size: 13 residues. Germline CDR1 is SQVTM and CDR2 is ANQGSEA. Here the CDR3 reads CSVGGVPRETQYF. As DNA, the CDR3 is TGCAGCGTTGGCGGGGTACCGAGGGAGACCCAGTACTTC. Based on the CDR3 plus reference TRBV29-1 and TRBJ2-5, the full variable domain is SAVISQKPSRDICQRGTSLTIQCQVDSQVTMMFWYRQQPGQSLTLIATANQGSEATYESGFVIDKFPISRPNLTFSTLTVSNMSPEDSSIYLCSVGGVPRETQYFGPGTRLLVL.

This rearrangement joins TRBV19 to TRBJ1-2; possible D gene TRBD1, 6 bases. Germline lookup yields CDR1 LNHDA and CDR2 SQIVND (reference sequence). The CDR3 contains 13 residues. The V and J ends lost 6 bases and 4 bases respectively, with 12 bases between them. CDR3 amino acids: CASSPPRGYGYTF. The CDR3 DNA reads TGTGCCAGTAGCCCCCCCAGGGGCTATGGCTACACCTTC.